This TCR beta chain was profiled in a study of blood T cell repertoires in COVID-19. Here immunoSEQ multiplex PCR was the method, and the copy in TCRdb shows in-frame clones only, minus some. The sample records around 160,000 clones, about 83% being singletons. CDR1 is MDHEN and CDR2 is SYDVKM in the germline V gene. There are 17 residues in the CDR3. Trimming shortened V by 8 bases and J by 4 bases, and 26 bases separated the two germline ends. This clonotype was obtained from a woman over 75 with acute or convalescent COVID-19. Sequencing used peripheral blood. V gene TRBV28 combines with J gene TRBJ1-1; D is possibly TRBD1 (5 bases). The CDR3 coding sequence is TGTGCCAGCCCCCCTCAGGGTCGGGTTCCGGGGGTCACTGAAGCTTTCTTT. It yields the protein CASPPQGRVPGVTEAFF. The variable domain in full, with the rest retrieved from reference TRBV28 and TRBJ1-1, is DVKVTQSSRYLVKRTGEKVFLECVQDMDHENMFWYRQDPGLGLRLIYFSYDVKMKEKGDIPEGYSVSREKKERFSLILESASTNQTSMYLCASPPQGRVPGVTEAFFGQGTRLTVV.